This T cell receptor beta chain was captured by sequencing in a study of T-cell memory formation after mild COVID-19 (dated by TCRdb to about 2021). Regarding the research as a whole: Most TCR sequence clusters were specific to one of the two donors. Longitudinal TCRalpha and TCRbeta repertoire sequencing tracked T-cell clones expanding and contracting after mild COVID-19 in a couple of donors. Two young, previously healthy adult volunteers made up the cohort, one male and one female. Study-level results and caveats: The second-wave clones that peaked on day 37 were not confirmed to be SARS-CoV-2 specific. Some responding clones were detected in pre-infection memory, which suggested that pre-existing cross-reactive memory T cells had joined the SARS-CoV-2 response. Contracting CD4+ clones were found mainly in CM and EM memory subsets, while CD8+ clones were enriched in EMRA. Only two mild cases were covered in the study, and larger cohorts including severe cases with pre-infection samples were considered necessary. Clones that contracted from day 15 to 85 showed balanced CD4/CD8 phenotypes, whereas a second wave of clones that expanded from day 15 to 37 leaned towards CD4+.

Ficoll-Paque density gradient centrifugation was used to isolate PBMCs. Reads for this sample came from an Illumina NovaSeq 6000. TCRalpha and TCRbeta cDNA libraries were constructed by 5'RACE with constant-segment primers, with sample barcodes and unique molecular identifiers being introduced. Trizol reagent was used to extract RNA from every sample. Libraries were amplified in two PCR steps, with a second sample barcode and Illumina TruSeq adapters added in the second step. The libraries were sequenced on an Illumina NovaSeq using 2 x 150 bp paired-end reads. The source study handled its data this way. Demultiplexing of reads and collapsing into UMI-guided consensus sequences were performed with migec v1.2.7. Using mixcr v2.1.11, the UMI consensuses were aligned to TRA and TRB V and J templates and assembled into clonotypes. A clonotype was counted as expanded or contracted only if both edgeR and NoisET called the change significant, with noise models trained on biological replicates. For edgeR calls, the thresholds were a false discovery rate-adjusted p below 0.01 and a log2 fold-change of 1. As an exploratory analysis of dynamics, max-normalized trajectories of the 1000 most abundant clonotypes were examined with PCA combined with hierarchical clustering. Each responding clone was given a CD4 or CD8 phenotype based on the CD4+ and CD8+ repertoires, which had been sequenced separately. Clones were called with MiXCR by TCRdb after fastp trimmed the public reads at Q25, and only in-frame beta chains were retained. Identical CDR3 protein sequences are pooled into one entry, listed with their most common genes and DNA. These V and J calls rely on TCRdb rather than the paper's analysis. This sample is represented by about 180,000 distinct CDR3 sequences; 16% of them were singletons. The top ten constitute roughly 2.1% of the sample.

Counted from cysteine to phenylalanine, this CDR3 has 15 amino acids. The sequence is cut down to CDR3 DNA, 45 bases in frame from base 1. Per the germline V gene, SGHDT is the CDR1 and YYEEEE is the CDR2. Trimming leaves V shorter by 4 bases and J shorter by 7 bases, with the junction holding 11 bases beyond the gene matches. This clonotype was seen a handful of times. This clone's antigen is unknown. Base qualities were left out, and no much larger clone turns up one base away. Sequenced sample: PBMCs or a T cell subset sorted from them (not recorded which). The receptor was derived from an adult woman who had mild COVID-19 (a few samples of this study predate the infection). The sample titles of this study are shuffled in the database, so cell type and time point are left out; the donor was told from shared clones. The rearrangement combines TRBV5-6 with TRBJ1-2, with 9 bases in between that match TRBD1. The CDR3 sequence is CASSPGTGLGFGYTF. The bases are TGTGCCAGCAGCCCGGGGACAGGGTTAGGGTTTGGCTACACCTTC.